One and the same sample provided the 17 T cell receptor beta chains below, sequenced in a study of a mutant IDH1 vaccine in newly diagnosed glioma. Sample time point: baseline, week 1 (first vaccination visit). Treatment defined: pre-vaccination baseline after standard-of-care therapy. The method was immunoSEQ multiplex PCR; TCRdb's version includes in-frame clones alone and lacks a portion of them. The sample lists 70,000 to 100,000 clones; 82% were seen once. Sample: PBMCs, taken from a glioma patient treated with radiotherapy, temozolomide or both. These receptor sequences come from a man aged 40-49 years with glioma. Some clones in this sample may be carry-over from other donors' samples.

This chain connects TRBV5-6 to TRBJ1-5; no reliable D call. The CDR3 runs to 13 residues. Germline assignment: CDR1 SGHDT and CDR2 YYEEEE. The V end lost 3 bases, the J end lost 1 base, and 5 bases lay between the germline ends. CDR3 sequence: CASSYGSNQPQHF. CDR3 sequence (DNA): TGTGCCAGCAGCTATGGGAGCAATCAGCCCCAGCATTTT.

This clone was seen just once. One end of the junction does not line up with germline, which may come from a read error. The CDR3 reads CASSLAGETQYF. Here the CDR3 DNA reads TGTGCTAGCAGCTTAGCCGGGGAGACCCAGTACTTC. The rearrangement uses TRBV7-7 and TRBJ2-5; no reliable D call. CDR3 size: 12 residues. In germline, CDR1 is SSHAT, CDR2 FNYEAQ (reference sequence).

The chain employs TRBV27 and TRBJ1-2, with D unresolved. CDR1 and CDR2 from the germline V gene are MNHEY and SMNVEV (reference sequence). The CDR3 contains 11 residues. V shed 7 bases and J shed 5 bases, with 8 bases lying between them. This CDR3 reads CASKSFYGYTF. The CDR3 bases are TGTGCCAGCAAATCATTTTATGGCTACACCTTC.

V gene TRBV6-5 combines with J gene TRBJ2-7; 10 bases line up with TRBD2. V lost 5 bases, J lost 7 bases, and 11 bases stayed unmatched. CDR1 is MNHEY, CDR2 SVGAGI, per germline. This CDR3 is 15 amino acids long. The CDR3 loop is CASSAPGLALREQYF. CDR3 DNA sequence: TGTGCCAGCAGTGCCCCGGGACTAGCGTTAAGGGAGCAGTACTTC.

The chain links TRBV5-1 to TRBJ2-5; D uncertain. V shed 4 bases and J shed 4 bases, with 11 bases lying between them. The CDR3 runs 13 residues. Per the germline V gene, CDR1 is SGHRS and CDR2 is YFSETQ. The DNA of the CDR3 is TGCGCCAGCAGCCACGGATCGGGAGAGACCCAGTACTTC. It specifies CASSHGSGETQYF.

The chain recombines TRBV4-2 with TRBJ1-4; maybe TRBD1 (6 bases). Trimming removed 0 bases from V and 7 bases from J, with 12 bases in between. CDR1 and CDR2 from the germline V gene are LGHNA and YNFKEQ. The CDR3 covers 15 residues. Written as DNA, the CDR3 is TGTGCCAGCAGCCAAGAACACAGGGTTGCTGAAAAACTGTTTTTT. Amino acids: CASSQEHRVAEKLFF.

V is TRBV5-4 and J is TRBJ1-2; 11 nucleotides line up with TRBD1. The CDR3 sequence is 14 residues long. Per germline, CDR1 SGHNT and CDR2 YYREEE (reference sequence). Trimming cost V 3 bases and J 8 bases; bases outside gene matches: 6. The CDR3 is CASSSQGQGVGYTF. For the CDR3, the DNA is TGTGCCAGCAGCTCCCAGGGACAGGGGGTCGGCTACACCTTC.

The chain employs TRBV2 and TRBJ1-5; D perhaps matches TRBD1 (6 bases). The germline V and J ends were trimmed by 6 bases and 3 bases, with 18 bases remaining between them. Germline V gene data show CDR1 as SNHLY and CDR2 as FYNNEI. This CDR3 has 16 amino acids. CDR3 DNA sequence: TGTGCCAGCAGCCCACAGGGCTTGGCGAACAATCAGCCCCAGCATTTT. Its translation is CASSPQGLANNQPQHF.

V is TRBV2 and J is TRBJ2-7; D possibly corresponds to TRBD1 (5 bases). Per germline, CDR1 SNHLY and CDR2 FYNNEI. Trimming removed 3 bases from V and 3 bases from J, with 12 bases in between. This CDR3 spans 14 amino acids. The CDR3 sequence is CASSEQGWDYEQYF. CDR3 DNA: TGTGCCAGCAGTGAGCAGGGCTGGGACTACGAGCAGTACTTC.

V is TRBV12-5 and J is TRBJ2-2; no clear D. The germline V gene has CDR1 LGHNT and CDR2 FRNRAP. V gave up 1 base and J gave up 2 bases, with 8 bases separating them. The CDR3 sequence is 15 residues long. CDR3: CASGLGTVNTGELFF. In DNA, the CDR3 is TGTGCTAGTGGTTTGGGGACGGTTAACACCGGGGAGCTGTTTTTT.

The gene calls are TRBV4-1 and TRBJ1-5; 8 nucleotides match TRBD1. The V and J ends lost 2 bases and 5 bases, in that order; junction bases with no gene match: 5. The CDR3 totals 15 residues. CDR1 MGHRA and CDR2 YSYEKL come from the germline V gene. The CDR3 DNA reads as TGCGCCAGCAGCCAACGTCAGGGGGCCCATCAGCCCCAGCATTTT. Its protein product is CASSQRQGAHQPQHF.

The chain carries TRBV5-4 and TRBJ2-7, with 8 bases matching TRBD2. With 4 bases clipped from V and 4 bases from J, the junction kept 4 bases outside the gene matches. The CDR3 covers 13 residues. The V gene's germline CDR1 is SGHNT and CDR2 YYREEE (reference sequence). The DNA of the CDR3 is TGTGCCAGCAGCCCGGGGGGGAGATACGAGCAGTACTTC. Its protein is CASSPGGRYEQYF.

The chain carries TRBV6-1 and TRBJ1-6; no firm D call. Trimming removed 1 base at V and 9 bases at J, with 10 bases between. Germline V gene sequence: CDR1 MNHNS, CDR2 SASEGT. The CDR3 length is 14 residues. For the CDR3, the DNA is TGTGCCAGCAGTGAAGTTCTGGCGGTTTCACCCCTCCACTTT. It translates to CASSEVLAVSPLHF.

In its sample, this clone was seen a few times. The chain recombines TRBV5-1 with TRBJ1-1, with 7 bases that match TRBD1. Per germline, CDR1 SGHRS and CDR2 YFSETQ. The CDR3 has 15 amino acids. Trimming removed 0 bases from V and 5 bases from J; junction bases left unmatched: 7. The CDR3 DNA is TGCGCCAGCAGCTTGGTTGCAGGGGGGGGTACTGAAGCTTTCTTT. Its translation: CASSLVAGGGTEAFF.

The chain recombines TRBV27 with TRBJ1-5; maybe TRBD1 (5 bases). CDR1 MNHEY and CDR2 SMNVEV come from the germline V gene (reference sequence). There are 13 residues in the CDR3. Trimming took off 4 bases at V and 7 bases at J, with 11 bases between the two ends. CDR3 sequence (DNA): TGTGCCAGCAGTTGGGGACGAGACCAGCCCCAGCATTTT. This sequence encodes CASSWGRDQPQHF.

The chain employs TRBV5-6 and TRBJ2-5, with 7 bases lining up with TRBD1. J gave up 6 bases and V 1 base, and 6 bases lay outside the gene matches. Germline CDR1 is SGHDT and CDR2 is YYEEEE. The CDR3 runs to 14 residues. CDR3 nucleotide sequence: TGTGCCAGCAGCTTGCTAGGGGGCGATAAGACCCAGTACTTC. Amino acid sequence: CASSLLGGDKTQYF.

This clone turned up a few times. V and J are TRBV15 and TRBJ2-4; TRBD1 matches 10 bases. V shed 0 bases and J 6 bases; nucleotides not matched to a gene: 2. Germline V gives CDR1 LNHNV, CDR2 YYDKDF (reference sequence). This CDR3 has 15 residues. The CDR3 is CATSREGTGANIQYF. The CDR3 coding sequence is TGTGCCACCAGCAGAGAGGGGACAGGGGCAAACATTCAGTACTTC.